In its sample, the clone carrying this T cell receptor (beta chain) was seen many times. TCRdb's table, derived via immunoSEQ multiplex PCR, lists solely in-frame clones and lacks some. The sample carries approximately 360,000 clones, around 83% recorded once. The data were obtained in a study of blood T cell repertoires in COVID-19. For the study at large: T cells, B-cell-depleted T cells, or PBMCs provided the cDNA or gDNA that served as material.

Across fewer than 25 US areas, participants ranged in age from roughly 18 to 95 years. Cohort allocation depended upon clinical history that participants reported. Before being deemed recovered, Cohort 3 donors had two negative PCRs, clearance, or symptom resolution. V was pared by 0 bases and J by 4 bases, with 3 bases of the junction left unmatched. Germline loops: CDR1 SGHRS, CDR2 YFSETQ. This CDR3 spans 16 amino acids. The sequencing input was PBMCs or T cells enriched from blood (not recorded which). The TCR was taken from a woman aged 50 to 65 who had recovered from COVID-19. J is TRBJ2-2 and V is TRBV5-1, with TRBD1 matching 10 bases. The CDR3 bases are TGCGCCAGCAGCTTGGGACAGGGGGCTTCCACCGGGGAGCTGTTTTTT. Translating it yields CASSLGQGASTGELFF.